This TCR beta chain is from a study of cytomegalovirus exposure and HLA in healthy donors. Study outcomes and limitations: Among the most significant clusters, several appeared linked to common viral pathogens in a later analysis.

Germline trimming cut 4 bases from V and 3 bases from J; bases unmatched to any gene: 13. Germline CDR1 and CDR2: SGHRS and YFSETQ. The CDR3 totals 17 residues. On this clone: Its cognate antigen is unknown.

Both 60 Vbeta primers and 13 Jbeta primers went into the PCR. Sequencing used immunoSEQ multiplex PCR; TCRdb keeps in-frame clones, though not all of them. The sample yields around 64,000 clones, roughly nine tenths seen once. The TCR was taken from a woman aged 25 to 39 in good health and CMV-seropositive. Sequencing was done on a sample of PBMCs. The chain couples TRBV5-1 to TRBJ2-5; 9 nucleotides align to TRBD2. The DNA for the CDR3 is TGCGCCAGCAGCCTCGCATTCGCTAGCGGGGTCAAAGAGACCCAGTACTTC. Its protein product is CASSLAFASGVKETQYF.